This T cell receptor (beta chain) derives from a study of blood T cell repertoires in COVID-19. Study summary: Italy, Spain and the United States were the sources of the convalescent and acute COVID-19 samples. Sources were T cells, B-cell-depleted T cells, or PBMCs; the material itself was cDNA or gDNA.

This clone appeared once. Authors' methods: Researchers report that nucleated cell counts were estimated from reference gene primer amplification. Clones were read by immunoSEQ multiplex PCR, and TCRdb kept only the in-frame ones, dropping some. V and J calls and clone size follow that table, whereas D and trimming were derived from the DNA. In the table there are some 240,000 clones, roughly nine tenths of which are singletons. The CDR3 is 17 residues long. V trimming: 0 bases; J trimming: 4 bases; junction bases outside the gene matches: 8. The V gene's germline CDR1 is SGHKS and CDR2 YYEKEE (reference sequence).

The V gene is TRBV5-5, the J gene TRBJ2-7, with 12 bases that match TRBD2. Sequenced input: peripheral blood. The sequence was collected from a man aged 55 to 70 who had recovered from COVID-19. The CDR3 DNA reads TGTGCCAGCAGCTTGGAGTCACTAGCGGGGGGCTTTTACGAGCAGTACTTC. It yields the protein CASSLESLAGGFYEQYF.